This TCR beta chain was recorded in a study of cytomegalovirus exposure and HLA in healthy donors. Clones were sequenced by immunoSEQ multiplex PCR, and TCRdb holds only the in-frame ones, with some missing. The table lists over 200,000 clones, nearly 90% of them singletons. The donors were members of the validation cohort comprising 120 subjects, separate from the approximately 670-subject first cohort. Study-wide results and caveats: The investigators catalogued some 150 TCR beta chains as cytomegalovirus-associated. Rarity characterized most TCR sequences, yet some public TCRs appeared in many donors.

As to this clone: No antigen is known for it.

Trimming stripped 1 base from V and 4 bases from J, with 10 bases between. Germline CDR1 LNHDA, CDR2 SQIVND (reference sequence). The CDR3 consists of 14 residues. The sequenced sample consisted of PBMCs. The rearrangement joins TRBV19 to TRBJ1-2, with no clear D. This sequence originates from a woman aged 18-30 years in good health and CMV-seronegative. DNA of the CDR3: TGTGCCAGTAGTATAGTTGGAGGGATCTATGGCTACACCTTC. Translated, it gives CASSIVGGIYGYTF.